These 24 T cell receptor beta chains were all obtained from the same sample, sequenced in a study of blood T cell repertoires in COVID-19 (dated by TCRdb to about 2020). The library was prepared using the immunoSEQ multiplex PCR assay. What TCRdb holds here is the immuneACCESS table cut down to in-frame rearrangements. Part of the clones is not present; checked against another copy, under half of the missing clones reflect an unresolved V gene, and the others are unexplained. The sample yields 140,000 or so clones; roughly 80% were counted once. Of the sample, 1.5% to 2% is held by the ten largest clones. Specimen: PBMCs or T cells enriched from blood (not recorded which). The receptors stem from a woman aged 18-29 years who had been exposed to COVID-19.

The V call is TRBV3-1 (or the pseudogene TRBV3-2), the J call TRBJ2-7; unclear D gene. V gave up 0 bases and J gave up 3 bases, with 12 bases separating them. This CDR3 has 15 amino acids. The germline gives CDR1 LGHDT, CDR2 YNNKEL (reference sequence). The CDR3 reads CASSQDRNSGYEQYF. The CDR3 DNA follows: TGTGCCAGCAGCCAAGATAGGAATTCGGGCTACGAGCAGTACTTC.

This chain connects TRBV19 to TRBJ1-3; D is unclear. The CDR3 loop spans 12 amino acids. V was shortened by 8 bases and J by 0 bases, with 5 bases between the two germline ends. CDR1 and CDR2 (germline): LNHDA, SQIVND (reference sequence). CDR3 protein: CASSFSGNTIYF. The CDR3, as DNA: TGTGCCAGTTCGTTCTCTGGAAACACCATATATTTT.

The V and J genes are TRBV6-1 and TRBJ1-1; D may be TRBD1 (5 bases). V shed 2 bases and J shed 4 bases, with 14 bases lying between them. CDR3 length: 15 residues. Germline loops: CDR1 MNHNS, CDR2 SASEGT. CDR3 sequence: CASSERAGGGTEAFF. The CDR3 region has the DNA TGTGCCAGCAGTGAAAGGGCGGGGGGAGGCACTGAAGCTTTCTTT.

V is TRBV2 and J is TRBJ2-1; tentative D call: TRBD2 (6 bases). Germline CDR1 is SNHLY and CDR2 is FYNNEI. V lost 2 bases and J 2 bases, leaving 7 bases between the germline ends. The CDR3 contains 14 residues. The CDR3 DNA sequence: TGTGCCAGCAGTGAATGGGAGGCCTACAATGAGCAGTTCTTC. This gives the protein CASSEWEAYNEQFF.

CDR3 amino acids: CASSFDGKTGNTIYF. The CDR3 DNA reads as TGTGCCAGCAGTTTTGACGGGAAAACTGGAAACACCATATATTTT. The rearrangement links TRBV28 to TRBJ1-3; the D is unclear. CDR3 length: 15 amino acids. The V end was cut by 3 bases, the J end by 2 bases, with 11 bases between. CDR1 and CDR2 (germline): MDHEN, SYDVKM.

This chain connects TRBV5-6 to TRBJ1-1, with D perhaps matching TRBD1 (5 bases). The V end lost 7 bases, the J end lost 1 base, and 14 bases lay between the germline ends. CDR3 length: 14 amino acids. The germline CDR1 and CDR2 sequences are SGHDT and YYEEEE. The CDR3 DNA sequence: TGTGCCAGCGCCCGAATCGACAGGAACACTGAAGCTTTCTTT. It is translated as CASARIDRNTEAFF. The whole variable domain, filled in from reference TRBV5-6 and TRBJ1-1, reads DAGVTQSPTHLIKTRGQQVTLRCSPKSGHDTVSWYQQALGQGPQFIFQYYEEEERQRGNFPDRFSGHQFPNYSSELNVNALLLGDSALYLCASARIDRNTEAFFGQGTRLTVV.

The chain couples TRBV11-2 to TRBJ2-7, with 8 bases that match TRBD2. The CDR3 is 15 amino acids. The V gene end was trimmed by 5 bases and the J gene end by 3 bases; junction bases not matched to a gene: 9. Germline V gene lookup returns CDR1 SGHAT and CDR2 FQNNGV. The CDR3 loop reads CASSPRQRGYYEQYF. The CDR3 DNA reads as TGTGCCAGCAGCCCGAGACAGCGGGGGTACTACGAGCAGTACTTC.

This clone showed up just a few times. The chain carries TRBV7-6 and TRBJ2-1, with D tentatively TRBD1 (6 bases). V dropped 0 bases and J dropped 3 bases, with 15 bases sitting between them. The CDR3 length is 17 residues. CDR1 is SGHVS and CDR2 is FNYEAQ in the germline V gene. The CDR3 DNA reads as TGTGCCAGCAGCTTAGCGCAAGGGGGTAGACTCTACAATGAGCAGTTCTTC. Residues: CASSLAQGGRLYNEQFF.

The CDR3 spells CASSLGGSAEAFF. For the CDR3, the DNA is TGTGCCAGCAGCTTAGGAGGGTCTGCTGAAGCTTTCTTT. V usage is TRBV7-2 and J usage is TRBJ1-1; D gene uncertain. The CDR3 is made up of 13 amino acids. Trimming shortened V by 1 base and J by 6 bases, and 9 bases separated the two germline ends. Germline V lookup: CDR1 SGHTA, CDR2 FQGNSA.

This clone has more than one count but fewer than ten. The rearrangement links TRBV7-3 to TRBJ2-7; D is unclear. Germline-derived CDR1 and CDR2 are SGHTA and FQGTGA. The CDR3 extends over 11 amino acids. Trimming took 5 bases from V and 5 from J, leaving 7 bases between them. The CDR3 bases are TGTGCCAGCAGCCGTTATCACGAGCAGTACTTC. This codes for CASSRYHEQYF.

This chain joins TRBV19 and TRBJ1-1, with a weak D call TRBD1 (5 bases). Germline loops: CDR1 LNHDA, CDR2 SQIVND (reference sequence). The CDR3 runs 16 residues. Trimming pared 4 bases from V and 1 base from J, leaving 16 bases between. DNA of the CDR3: TGTGCCAGTAGTACTCCAGGGTCCCCTACGAACACTGAAGCTTTCTTT. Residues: CASSTPGSPTNTEAFF.

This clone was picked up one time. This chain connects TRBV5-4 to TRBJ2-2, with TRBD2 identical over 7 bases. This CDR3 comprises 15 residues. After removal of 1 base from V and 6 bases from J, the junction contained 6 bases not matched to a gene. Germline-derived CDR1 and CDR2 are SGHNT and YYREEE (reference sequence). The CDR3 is CASSLSLAEAGELFF. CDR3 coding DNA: TGTGCCAGCAGCTTGTCCCTAGCGGAGGCCGGGGAGCTGTTTTTT.

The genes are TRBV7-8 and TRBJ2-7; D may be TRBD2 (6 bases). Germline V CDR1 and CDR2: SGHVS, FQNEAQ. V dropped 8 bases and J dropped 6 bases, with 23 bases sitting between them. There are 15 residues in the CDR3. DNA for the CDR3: TGTGCCAGCGTTGCCCAAAGACTAGTTTCGTCCGAGCAGTACTTC. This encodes CASVAQRLVSSEQYF.

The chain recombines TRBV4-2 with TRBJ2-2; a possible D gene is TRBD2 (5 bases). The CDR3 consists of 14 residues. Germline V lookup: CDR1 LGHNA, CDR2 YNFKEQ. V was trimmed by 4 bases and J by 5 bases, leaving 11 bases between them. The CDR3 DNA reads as TGTGCCAGCAGCCCAGAACTAGTAACCGGGGAGCTGTTTTTT. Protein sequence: CASSPELVTGELFF.

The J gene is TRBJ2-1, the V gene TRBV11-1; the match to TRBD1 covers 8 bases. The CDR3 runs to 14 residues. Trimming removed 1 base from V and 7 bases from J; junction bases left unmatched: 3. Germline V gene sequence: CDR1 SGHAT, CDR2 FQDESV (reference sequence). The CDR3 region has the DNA TGTGCCAGCAGCTTAGATGGGACAGGTAATGAGCAGTTCTTC. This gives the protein CASSLDGTGNEQFF. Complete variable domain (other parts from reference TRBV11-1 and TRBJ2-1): EAEVAQSPRYKITEKSQAVAFWCDPISGHATLYWYRQILGQGPELLVQFQDESVVDDSQLPKDRFSAERLKGVDSTLKIQPAELGDSAMYLCASSLDGTGNEQFFGPGTRLTVL.

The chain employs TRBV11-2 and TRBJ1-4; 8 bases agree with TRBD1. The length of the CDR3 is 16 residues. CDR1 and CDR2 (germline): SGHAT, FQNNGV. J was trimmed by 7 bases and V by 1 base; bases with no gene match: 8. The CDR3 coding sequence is TGTGCCAGCAGCTTAGGCAGGACAGGGTTGGCTGAAAAACTGTTTTTT. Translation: CASSLGRTGLAEKLFF.

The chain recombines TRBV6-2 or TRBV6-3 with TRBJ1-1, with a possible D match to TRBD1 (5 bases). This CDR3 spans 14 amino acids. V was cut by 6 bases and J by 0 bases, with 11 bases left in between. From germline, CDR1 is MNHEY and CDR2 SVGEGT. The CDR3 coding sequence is TGTGCCAGCAGCCGGGACTTACTGAACACTGAAGCTTTCTTT. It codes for CASSRDLLNTEAFF.

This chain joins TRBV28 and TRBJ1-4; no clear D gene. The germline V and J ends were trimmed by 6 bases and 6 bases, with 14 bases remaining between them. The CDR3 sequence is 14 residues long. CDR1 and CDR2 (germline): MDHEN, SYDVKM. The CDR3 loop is CASSPGWRDEKLFF. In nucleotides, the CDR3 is TGTGCCAGCAGCCCCGGTTGGCGGGATGAAAAACTGTTTTTT. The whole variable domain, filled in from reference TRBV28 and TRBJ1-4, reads DVKVTQSSRYLVKRTGEKVFLECVQDMDHENMFWYRQDPGLGLRLIYFSYDVKMKEKGDIPEGYSVSREKKERFSLILESASTNQTSMYLCASSPGWRDEKLFFGSGTQLSVL.

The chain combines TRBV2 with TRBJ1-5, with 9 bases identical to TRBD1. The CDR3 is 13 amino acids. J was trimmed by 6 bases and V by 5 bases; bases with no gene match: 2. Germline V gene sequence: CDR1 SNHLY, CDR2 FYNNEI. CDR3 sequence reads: CASSNRGLQPQHF. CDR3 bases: TGTGCCAGCAGTAACAGGGGGCTTCAGCCCCAGCATTTT. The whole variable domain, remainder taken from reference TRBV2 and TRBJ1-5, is EPEVTQTPSHQVTQMGQEVILRCVPISNHLYFYWYRQILGQKVEFLVSFYNNEISEKSEIFDDQFSVERPDGSNFTLKIRSTKLEDSAMYFCASSNRGLQPQHFGDGTRLSIL.

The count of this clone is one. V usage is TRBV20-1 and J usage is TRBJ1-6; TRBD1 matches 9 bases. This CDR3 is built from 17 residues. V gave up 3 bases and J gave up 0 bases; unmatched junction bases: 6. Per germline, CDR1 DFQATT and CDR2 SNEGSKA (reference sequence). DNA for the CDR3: TGCAGTGCTAGTGCGCCGGGACAGGGCTCCTATAATTCACCCCTCCACTTT. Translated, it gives CSASAPGQGSYNSPLHF.

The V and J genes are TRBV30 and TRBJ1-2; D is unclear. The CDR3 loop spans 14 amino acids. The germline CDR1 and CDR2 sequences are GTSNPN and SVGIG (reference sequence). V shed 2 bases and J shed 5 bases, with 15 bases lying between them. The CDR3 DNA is TGTGCCTGGAGTCCAGGTGCAGGTACATATGGCTACACCTTC. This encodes CAWSPGAGTYGYTF.

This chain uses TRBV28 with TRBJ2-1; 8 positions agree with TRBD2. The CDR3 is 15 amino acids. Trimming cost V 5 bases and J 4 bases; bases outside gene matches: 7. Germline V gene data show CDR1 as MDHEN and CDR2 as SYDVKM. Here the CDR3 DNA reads TGTGCCAGCAGTCCCCTAGCGGGTCCTTACAATGAGCAGTTCTTC. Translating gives CASSPLAGPYNEQFF. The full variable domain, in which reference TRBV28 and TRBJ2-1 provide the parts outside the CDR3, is DVKVTQSSRYLVKRTGEKVFLECVQDMDHENMFWYRQDPGLGLRLIYFSYDVKMKEKGDIPEGYSVSREKKERFSLILESASTNQTSMYLCASSPLAGPYNEQFFGPGTRLTVL.

DNA for the CDR3: TGTGCCAGCAGCGTCACTAGCGAACCTGTCCAGCAGTACTTC. Translated: CASSVTSEPVQQYF. V and J are TRBV5-6 and TRBJ2-7, with TRBD2 matching 7 bases. The length of the CDR3 is 14 residues. The ends lost 4 bases at V and 8 bases at J; junction bases unmatched: 12. From germline, CDR1 is SGHDT and CDR2 YYEEEE.

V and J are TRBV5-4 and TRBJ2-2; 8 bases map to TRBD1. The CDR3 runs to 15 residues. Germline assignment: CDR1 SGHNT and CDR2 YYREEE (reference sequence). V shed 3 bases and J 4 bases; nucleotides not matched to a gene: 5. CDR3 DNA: TGTGCCAGCAGCTACCGGACAGGGCGCACCGGGGAGCTGTTTTTT. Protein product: CASSYRTGRTGELFF.